Shown below are 23 T cell receptor beta chains from a single sample sequenced in a study of blood T cell repertoires in COVID-19. The data were produced by immunoSEQ multiplex PCR, yet TCRdb's version contains in-frame clones alone and is incomplete. The sample carries about 160,000 clones, about 85% recorded once. Sequencing input: PBMCs or T cells enriched from blood (not recorded which). The receptors shown here come from a woman aged 40 to 55 who had been exposed to COVID-19.

Only a few counts were recorded for this clone. J is TRBJ1-2 and V is TRBV19, with 7 bases matching TRBD1. Germline CDR1 is LNHDA and CDR2 is SQIVND (reference sequence). The trim removed 3 bases at V and 7 bases at J, leaving 11 bases unmatched. CDR3 length equals 15 residues. The CDR3 nucleotides are TGTGCCAGTAGTATGACAGGGACCTCCCCGCGTGGCTACACCTTC. It yields the protein CASSMTGTSPRGYTF.

This rearrangement joins TRBV9 to TRBJ2-1; D may be TRBD2 (6 bases). Per germline, CDR1 SGDLS and CDR2 YYNGEE. CDR3 size: 17 residues. V was cut by 3 bases and J by 6 bases, with 22 bases left in between. CDR3: CASSGRSRGESFNEQFF. The DNA of the CDR3 is TGTGCCAGCAGCGGAAGATCCCGCGGGGAGAGCTTCAATGAGCAGTTCTTC.

J is TRBJ1-1 and V is TRBV11-2, with 7 bases fitting TRBD1. The CDR3 loop spans 13 amino acids. After removal of 2 bases from V and 8 bases from J, the junction contained 5 bases not matched to a gene. The germline gives CDR1 SGHAT, CDR2 FQNNGV. The CDR3 here is CASSLKLDREAFF. The DNA for the CDR3 is TGTGCCAGCAGCTTAAAATTGGACAGGGAAGCTTTCTTT.

V is TRBV5-1 and J is TRBJ1-1; 9 nucleotides agree with TRBD1. The trim removed 4 bases at V and 4 bases at J, leaving 11 bases unmatched. The germline V gene encodes CDR1 SGHRS and CDR2 YFSETQ. This CDR3 has 16 amino acids. The chain's CDR3 is CASSINPDRGGTEAFF. The CDR3, as DNA: TGCGCCAGCAGCATTAATCCGGACAGGGGAGGCACTGAAGCTTTCTTT.

The rearrangement links TRBV6-6 to TRBJ2-3, with D perhaps TRBD2 (5 bases). The germline V gene has CDR1 MNHNY and CDR2 SVGAGI (reference sequence). Trimming removed 0 bases at V and 7 bases at J, with 14 bases between. The length of the CDR3 is 15 residues. This CDR3 reads CASSYSAQIANTQYF. Written as DNA, the CDR3 is TGTGCCAGCAGTTACTCTGCCCAAATAGCGAATACGCAGTATTTT.

This clone was seen once. The chain uses TRBV6-5 and TRBJ2-7; D gene uncertain. The CDR3 has 14 amino acids. Germline values: CDR1 MNHEY, CDR2 SVGAGI. V was pared by 2 bases and J by 0 bases, with 8 bases between. CDR3 in amino acids: CASSYQQFSYEQYF. The CDR3 DNA reads TGTGCCAGCAGTTACCAACAGTTCTCCTACGAGCAGTACTTC.

The V call is TRBV15, the J call TRBJ2-2; the match to TRBD2 covers 7 bases. This CDR3 comprises 15 residues. CDR1 and CDR2 from the germline V gene are LNHNV and YYDKDF (reference sequence). J was trimmed by 5 bases and V by 0 bases; bases with no gene match: 3. The CDR3 reads CATSRDRGVTGELFF. The DNA of the CDR3 is TGTGCCACCAGCAGAGATCGGGGGGTAACCGGGGAGCTGTTTTTT.

This clone was picked up one time. This chain uses TRBV7-9 with TRBJ2-7; 7 nucleotides line up with TRBD1. Per the germline V gene, CDR1 is SEHNR and CDR2 is FQNEAQ (reference sequence). This CDR3 spans 15 amino acids. V lost 4 bases, J lost 1 base, and 7 bases stayed unmatched. DNA for the CDR3: TGTGCCAGCAGCTCACTTGGGACAGCTTCCTACGAGCAGTACTTC. Translating it yields CASSSLGTASYEQYF.

This chain joins TRBV5-1 and TRBJ2-1; tentative D call: TRBD1 (6 bases). The germline V and J ends were trimmed by 1 base and 4 bases, with 12 bases remaining between them. This CDR3 spans 15 amino acids. The germline gives CDR1 SGHRS, CDR2 YFSETQ. DNA of the CDR3: TGCGCCAGCAGCTTGTTTCAGGGGTCGTACAATGAGCAGTTCTTC. Residues: CASSLFQGSYNEQFF.

A note on this clone: This same CDR3 is encoded by further DNA sequences in the sample. The rearrangement links TRBV19 to TRBJ2-3; 10 nucleotides match TRBD2. In germline, CDR1 is LNHDA, CDR2 SQIVND (reference sequence). V shed 6 bases, J shed 3 bases, and the junction held 3 bases outside the gene matches. The CDR3 consists of 14 residues. This CDR3 reads CASRLAGGTDTQYF. Written as DNA, the CDR3 is TGTGCCAGTAGGTTAGCGGGAGGTACAGATACGCAGTATTTT.

The chain couples TRBV9 to TRBJ2-1; a possible D gene is TRBD2 (6 bases). Trimming removed 7 bases at V and 7 bases at J, with 12 bases between. The CDR3 is 12 residues long. CDR1 is SGDLS and CDR2 is YYNGEE in the germline V gene. The DNA for the CDR3 is TGTGCCAGCGAGAGGGGAGGTAATGAGCAGTTCTTC. This gives the protein CASERGGNEQFF.

Here the CDR3 DNA reads TGCAGCGTCAACTTCGGGCGGGGTAGTGGCTACACCTTC. Translated: CSVNFGRGSGYTF. The chain is built from TRBV29-1 and TRBJ1-2; D call uncertain. V shed 6 bases and J shed 7 bases, with 18 bases lying between them. Looked up from germline, CDR1 is SQVTM and CDR2 is ANQGSEA. This CDR3 region has 13 residues. Variable domain in full (rest from reference TRBV29-1 and TRBJ1-2): SAVISQKPSRDICQRGTSLTIQCQVDSQVTMMFWYRQQPGQSLTLIATANQGSEATYESGFVIDKFPISRPNLTFSTLTVSNMSPEDSSIYLCSVNFGRGSGYTFGSGTRLTVV.

V and J are TRBV4-1 and TRBJ1-2; 9 bases match TRBD1. Germline CDR1 and CDR2: MGHRA and YSYEKL. CDR3 size: 16 residues. V shed 2 bases, J shed 4 bases, and the junction held 8 bases outside the gene matches. CDR3 region: CASSQPGTGTLYGYTF. Here the CDR3 DNA reads TGCGCCAGCAGCCAACCCGGGACAGGGACTCTCTATGGCTACACCTTC.

The rearrangement links TRBV3-1 (or the pseudogene TRBV3-2) to TRBJ1-6, with 9 bases lining up with TRBD1. The CDR3 runs to 16 residues. The V gene end was trimmed by 0 bases and the J gene end by 4 bases; junction bases not matched to a gene: 1. The germline CDR1 and CDR2 sequences are LGHDT and YNNKEL (reference sequence). CDR3 nucleotide sequence: TGTGCCAGCAGCCAAGAGACAGGGGGTTATAATTCACCCCTCCACTTT. It specifies CASSQETGGYNSPLHF.

The V gene is TRBV7-9, the J gene TRBJ1-5; a possible D gene is TRBD1 (5 bases). The CDR3 runs to 16 residues. From germline, CDR1 is SEHNR and CDR2 FQNEAQ (reference sequence). Trimming took 1 base from V and 9 from J, leaving 19 bases between them. The CDR3 spells CASSLVIGQGRWPQHF. Here the CDR3 DNA reads TGTGCCAGCAGCTTAGTTATTGGGCAGGGTAGATGGCCCCAGCATTTT.

The chain recombines TRBV28 with TRBJ2-3; 8 bases line up with TRBD1. Germline values: CDR1 MDHEN, CDR2 SYDVKM. V lost 1 base to trimming and J lost 0 bases; unmatched junction nucleotides: 3. This CDR3 region has 16 residues. CDR3 DNA: TGTGCCAGCAGTTTATTCCGGACAGGGAGCACAGATACGCAGTATTTT. This codes for CASSLFRTGSTDTQYF.

The rearrangement joins TRBV29-1 to TRBJ2-7; 8 bases match TRBD1. CDR3 size: 11 residues. The V gene's germline CDR1 is SQVTM and CDR2 ANQGSEA. The V and J ends lost 6 bases and 3 bases, in that order; junction bases with no gene match: 1. The CDR3 bases are TGCAGCGTGACAGGGGACTACGAGCAGTACTTC. This sequence encodes CSVTGDYEQYF.

A single count supports this clone. The chain employs TRBV6-5 and TRBJ1-1; maybe TRBD1 (5 bases). The CDR3 runs 13 residues. Deletions cut 5 bases from V and 4 bases from J, with 11 bases between. The V gene's germline CDR1 is MNHEY and CDR2 SVGAGI. The CDR3 is CASSPGQTTEAFF. DNA for the CDR3: TGTGCCAGCAGTCCCGGACAAACCACTGAAGCTTTCTTT.

The CDR3 loop is CASSFGQGLNQPQHF. The CDR3 DNA is TGTGCCAGCAGTTTTGGCCAGGGTCTTAATCAGCCCCAGCATTTT. The V gene is TRBV28, the J gene TRBJ1-5, with D possibly being TRBD1 (5 bases). V dropped 3 bases and J dropped 4 bases, with 13 bases sitting between them. CDR1 is MDHEN, CDR2 SYDVKM, per germline. This CDR3 has 15 residues. Complete variable domain (other parts from reference TRBV28 and TRBJ1-5): DVKVTQSSRYLVKRTGEKVFLECVQDMDHENMFWYRQDPGLGLRLIYFSYDVKMKEKGDIPEGYSVSREKKERFSLILESASTNQTSMYLCASSFGQGLNQPQHFGDGTRLSIL.

This clone was detected a few times. The chain couples TRBV5-1 to TRBJ1-1; a weak D match, TRBD1 (6 bases). CDR1 and CDR2 (germline): SGHRS, YFSETQ. V lost 0 bases and J lost 3, with 24 bases in between. The CDR3 sequence is 19 residues long. CDR3 region: CASSLEPLTGLRGDTEAFF. For the CDR3, the DNA is TGCGCCAGCAGCTTGGAGCCTCTTACAGGGCTGAGGGGCGACACTGAAGCTTTCTTT.

J is TRBJ1-1 and V is TRBV9, with 9 bases aligning to TRBD1. The CDR3 loop spans 17 amino acids. Germline values: CDR1 SGDLS, CDR2 YYNGEE. V was clipped by 4 bases and J by 0 bases; unmatched bases: 10. The CDR3 sequence is CASSLGTGKELNTEAFF. The CDR3 region has the DNA TGTGCCAGCAGCCTCGGGACAGGGAAGGAGTTGAACACTGAAGCTTTCTTT.

The rearrangement links TRBV6-5 to TRBJ2-3; D is possibly TRBD2 (5 bases). The CDR3 consists of 15 residues. The V end lost 6 bases, the J end lost 5 bases, and 18 bases lay between the germline ends. The germline V gene encodes CDR1 MNHEY and CDR2 SVGAGI. The CDR3 is CASSQTSVIKDTQYF. The CDR3 nucleotides are TGTGCCAGCAGCCAAACTAGTGTCATAAAAGATACGCAGTATTTT.

This chain links TRBV4-1 with TRBJ1-4; 7 nucleotides match TRBD1. The CDR3 spans 16 residues. Trimming removed 1 base from V and 4 bases from J; junction bases left unmatched: 6. Germline V CDR1 and CDR2: MGHRA, YSYEKL. The CDR3 coding sequence is TGCGCCAGCAGCCAAGTACTGGGACAGAATAATGAAAAACTGTTTTTT. The encoded protein is CASSQVLGQNNEKLFF.